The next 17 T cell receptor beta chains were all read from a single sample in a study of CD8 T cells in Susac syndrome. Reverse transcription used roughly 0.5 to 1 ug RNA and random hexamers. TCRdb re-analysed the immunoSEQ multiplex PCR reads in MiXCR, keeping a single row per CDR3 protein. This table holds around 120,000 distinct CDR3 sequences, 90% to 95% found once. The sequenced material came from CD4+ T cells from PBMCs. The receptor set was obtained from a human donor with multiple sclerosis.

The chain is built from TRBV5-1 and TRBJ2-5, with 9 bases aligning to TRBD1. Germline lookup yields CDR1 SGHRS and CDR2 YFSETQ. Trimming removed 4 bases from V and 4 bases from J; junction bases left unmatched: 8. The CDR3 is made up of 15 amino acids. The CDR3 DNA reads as TGCGCCAGCAGCGAGGACAGGGGTAGGGGAGAGACCCAGTACTTC. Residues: CASSEDRGRGETQYF.

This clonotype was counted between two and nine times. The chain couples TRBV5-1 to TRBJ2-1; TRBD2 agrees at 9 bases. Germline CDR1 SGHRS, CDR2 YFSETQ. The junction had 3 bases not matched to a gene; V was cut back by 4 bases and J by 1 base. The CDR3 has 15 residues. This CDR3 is CASSPRGGSYNEQFF. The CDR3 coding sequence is TGCGCCAGCAGCCCGCGGGGGGGATCCTACAATGAGCAGTTCTTC.

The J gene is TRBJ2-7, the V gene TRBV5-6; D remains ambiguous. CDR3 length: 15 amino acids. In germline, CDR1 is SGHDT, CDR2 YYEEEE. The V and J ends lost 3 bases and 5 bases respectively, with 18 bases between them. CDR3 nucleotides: TGTGCCAGCAGCTCGGAAGGGCCCATGGCGCACGAGCAGTACTTC. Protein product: CASSSEGPMAHEQYF.

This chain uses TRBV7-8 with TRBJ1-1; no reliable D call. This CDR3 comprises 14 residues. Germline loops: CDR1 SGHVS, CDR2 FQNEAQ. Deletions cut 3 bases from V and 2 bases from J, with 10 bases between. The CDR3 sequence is CASSFSHPNTEAFF. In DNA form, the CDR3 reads TGTGCCAGCAGCTTCTCCCATCCAAACACTGAAGCTTTCTTT. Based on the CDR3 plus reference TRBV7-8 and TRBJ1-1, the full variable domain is GAGVSQSPRYKVAKRGQDVALRCDPISGHVSLFWYQQALGQGPEFLTYFQNEAQLDKSGLPSDRFFAERPEGSVSTLKIQRTQQEDSAVYLCASSFSHPNTEAFFGQGTRLTVV.

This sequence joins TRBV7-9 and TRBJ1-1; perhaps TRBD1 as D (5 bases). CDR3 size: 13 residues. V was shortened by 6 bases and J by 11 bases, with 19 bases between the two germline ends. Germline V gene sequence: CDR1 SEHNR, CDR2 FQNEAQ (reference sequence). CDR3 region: CASRPDGGAGAFF. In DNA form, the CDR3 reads TGTGCCAGCAGGCCCGACGGGGGAGCGGGTGCTTTCTTT.

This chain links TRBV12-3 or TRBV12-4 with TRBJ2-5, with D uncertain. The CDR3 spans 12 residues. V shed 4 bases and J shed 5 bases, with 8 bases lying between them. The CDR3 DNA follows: TGTGCCAGCAGTTCGTCTGGGGAGACCCAGTACTTC. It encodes CASSSSGETQYF.

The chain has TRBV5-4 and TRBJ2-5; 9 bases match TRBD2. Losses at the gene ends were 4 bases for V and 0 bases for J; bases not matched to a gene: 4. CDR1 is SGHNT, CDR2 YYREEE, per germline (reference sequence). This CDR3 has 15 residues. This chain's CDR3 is CASSATSGYQETQYF. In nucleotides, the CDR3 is TGTGCCAGCAGCGCGACTAGCGGTTACCAAGAGACCCAGTACTTC.

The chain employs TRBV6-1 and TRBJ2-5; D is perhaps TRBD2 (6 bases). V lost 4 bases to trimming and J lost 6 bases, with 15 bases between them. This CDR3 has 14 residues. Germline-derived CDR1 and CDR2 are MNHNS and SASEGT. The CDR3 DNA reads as TGTGCCAGCAGTGGAGGAGGGCGTGGGAAGACCCAGTACTTC. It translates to CASSGGGRGKTQYF.

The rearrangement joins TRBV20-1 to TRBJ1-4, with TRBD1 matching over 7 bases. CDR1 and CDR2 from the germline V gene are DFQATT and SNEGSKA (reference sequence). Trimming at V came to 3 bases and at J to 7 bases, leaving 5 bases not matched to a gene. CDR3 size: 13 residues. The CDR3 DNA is TGCAGTGCTAGGCAGGGGGATGGTGAAAAACTGTTTTTT. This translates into CSARQGDGEKLFF.

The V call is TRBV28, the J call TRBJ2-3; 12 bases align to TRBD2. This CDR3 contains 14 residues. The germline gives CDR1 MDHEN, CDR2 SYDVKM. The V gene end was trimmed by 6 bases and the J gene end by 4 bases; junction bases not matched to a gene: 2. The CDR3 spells CASRLAGGPDTQYF. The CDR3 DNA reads TGTGCCAGCAGGCTAGCGGGGGGGCCAGATACGCAGTATTTT.

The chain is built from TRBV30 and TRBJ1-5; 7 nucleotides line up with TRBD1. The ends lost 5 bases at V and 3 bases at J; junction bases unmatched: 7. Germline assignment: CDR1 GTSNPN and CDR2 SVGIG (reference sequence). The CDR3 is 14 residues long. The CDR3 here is CAWARGGNNQPQHF. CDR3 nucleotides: TGTGCCTGGGCCAGGGGGGGCAACAATCAGCCCCAGCATTTT.

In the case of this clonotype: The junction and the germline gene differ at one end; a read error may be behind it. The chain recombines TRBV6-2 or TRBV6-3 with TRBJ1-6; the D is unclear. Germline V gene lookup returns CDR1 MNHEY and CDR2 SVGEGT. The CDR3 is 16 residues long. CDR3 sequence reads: CASSILGGLANSPLHF. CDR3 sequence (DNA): TGTGCCAGCAGCATCCTGGGCGGACTAGCTAATTCGCCCCTCCACTTT.

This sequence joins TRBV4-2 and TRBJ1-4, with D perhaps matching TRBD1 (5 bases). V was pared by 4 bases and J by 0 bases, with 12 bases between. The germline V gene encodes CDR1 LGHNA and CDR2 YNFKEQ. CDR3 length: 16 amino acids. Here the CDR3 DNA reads TGTGCCAGCAGCCTCGGGCAGGGAGCAACTAATGAAAAACTGTTTTTT. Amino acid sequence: CASSLGQGATNEKLFF.

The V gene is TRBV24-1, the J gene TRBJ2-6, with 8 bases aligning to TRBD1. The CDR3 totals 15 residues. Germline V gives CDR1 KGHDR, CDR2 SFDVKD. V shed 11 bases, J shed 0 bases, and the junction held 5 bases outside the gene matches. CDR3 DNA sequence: TGTGCCAGCTCCGGGACAGGCTCTGGGGCCAACGTCCTGACTTTC. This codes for CASSGTGSGANVLTF.

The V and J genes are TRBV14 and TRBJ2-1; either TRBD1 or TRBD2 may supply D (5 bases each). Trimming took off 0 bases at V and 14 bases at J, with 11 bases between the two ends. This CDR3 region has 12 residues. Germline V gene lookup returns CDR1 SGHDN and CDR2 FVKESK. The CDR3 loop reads CASSQDIGAEFF. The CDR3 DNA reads TGTGCCAGCAGCCAAGATATCGGGGCAGAGTTCTTC.

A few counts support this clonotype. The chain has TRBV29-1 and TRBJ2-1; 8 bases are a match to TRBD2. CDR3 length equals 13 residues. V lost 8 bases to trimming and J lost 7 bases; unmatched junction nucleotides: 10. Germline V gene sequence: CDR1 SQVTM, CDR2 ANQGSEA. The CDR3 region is CSLNPTGGNEQFF. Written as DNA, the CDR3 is TGCAGCTTAAACCCGACGGGGGGGAATGAGCAGTTCTTC.

Here the CDR3 reads CASSHSGGSYNEQFF. CDR3 coding DNA: TGTGCCAGCTCACATAGCGGGGGCAGCTACAATGAGCAGTTCTTC. This chain links TRBV18 with TRBJ2-1; 9 bases match TRBD2. The CDR3 spans 15 residues. Trimming took 4 bases from V and 3 from J; bases not matched to a gene: 4. In germline, CDR1 is KGHSH, CDR2 LQKENI.